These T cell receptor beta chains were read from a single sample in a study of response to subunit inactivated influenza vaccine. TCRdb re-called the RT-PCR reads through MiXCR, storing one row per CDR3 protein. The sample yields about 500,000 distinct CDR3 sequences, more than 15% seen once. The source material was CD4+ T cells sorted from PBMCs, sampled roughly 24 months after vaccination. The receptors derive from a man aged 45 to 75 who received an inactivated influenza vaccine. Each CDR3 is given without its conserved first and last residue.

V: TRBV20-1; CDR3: SAATQRYNEKLF
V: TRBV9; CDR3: ASSEGMTSGYEQF
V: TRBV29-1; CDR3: SVELRPNEQF
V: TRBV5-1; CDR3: ASSLAGGVGKNIQY
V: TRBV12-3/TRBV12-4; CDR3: ASSTYAGDYEQY
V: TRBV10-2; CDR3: ASSSNPGGGQPQH
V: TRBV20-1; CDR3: SAREGTGGGQPQH
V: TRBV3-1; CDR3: ASSQGSGGRNEQY
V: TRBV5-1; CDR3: ASSLRLREETQY
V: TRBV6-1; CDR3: ASTGAGGPNYGYT
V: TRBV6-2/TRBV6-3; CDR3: ASTFLGSYEQY
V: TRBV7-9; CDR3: ASSFTLAVHEQF
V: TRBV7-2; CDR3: ASSSGPAPYEQY
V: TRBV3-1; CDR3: ASSQASDNQPQH
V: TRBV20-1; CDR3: SAAGGQGVADTQY
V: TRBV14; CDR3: ASSQLAGRYEQY
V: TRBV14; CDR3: ASSQTTFYEQY
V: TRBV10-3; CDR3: AISESTGINTEAF
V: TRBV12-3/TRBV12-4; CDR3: ASSPGKAGELF
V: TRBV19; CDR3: ASSPRDLYSGELF
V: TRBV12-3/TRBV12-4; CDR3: ASTPGHTNSGNTIY
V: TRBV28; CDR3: ASTAIPGIYEQY
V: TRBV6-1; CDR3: ASSTSRGAQETQY
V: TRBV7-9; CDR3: ASSLEEGRYNEQF
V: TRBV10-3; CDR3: ATQNPLAGTEQF
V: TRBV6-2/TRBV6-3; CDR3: ASSKNPAGRLGGTGELF
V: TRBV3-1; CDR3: ASSQGGGLYEQY
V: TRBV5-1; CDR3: ASSLEASGKNIQY
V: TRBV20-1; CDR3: SARDPSSAYYEQY
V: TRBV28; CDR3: ASSLPTSYNEQF
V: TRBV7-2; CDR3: ASAVAPITQY
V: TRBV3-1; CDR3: ASSQDMDGPTQY
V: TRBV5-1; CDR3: ASSGISMNTEAF
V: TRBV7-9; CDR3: ASSLEGGGINEQF
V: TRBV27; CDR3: ASSSYTDNSPLH
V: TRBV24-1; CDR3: ATSEGVATNEKLF
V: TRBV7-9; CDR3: ASSLYRDSSLEAF
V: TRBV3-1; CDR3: ASSQGTAPFLA
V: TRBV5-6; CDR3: ASSLQTFEQF
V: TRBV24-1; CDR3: ATSPTERRDTQY
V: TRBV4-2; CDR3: ASSQVLGSPNTGELF
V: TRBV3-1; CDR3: AIQGAGGYT